A selection of T cell receptor beta chains follows, all from one sample in a study of CD8 T cells in ankylosing spondylitis. In TCRdb, the 5' RACE reads were re-called with MiXCR into one record per CDR3 protein. The sample gives a few hundred thousand distinct CDR3 sequences, 15% to 20% of which show up once; 0.85% to 1.3% is in the top ten. Sequenced material: blood, either unsorted or a sorted T cell fraction (not recorded which). All receptors come from a male donor with ankylosing spondylitis. The CDR3 runs from the conserved cysteine through the conserved F or W. D genes are given only for firm matches. Clone size is stated in some rows and not others, as once, few, many or a class when expanded.

NA	TRBV15	TRBJ2-1	TRBD2	15	TGTGCCACCAGCAGGAGGACTAGCGGCCAACGGGAGCAGTTCTTC	CATSRRTSGQREQFF
NA	TRBV5-1	TRBJ2-1	TRBD2	15	TGCGCCAGCGGAAAGACTAGCGGATCCTACAATGAGCAGTTCTTC	CASGKTSGSYNEQFF
NA	TRBV2	TRBJ1-2	NA	14	TGTGCCAGCAGGCGCCAGGTTTCTGTCCATGGCTACACCTTC	CASRRQVSVHGYTF
NA	TRBV7-2	TRBJ2-2	NA	12	TGTGCCAGCAGCCCACCCCACCGGGAGCTGTTTTTT	CASSPPHRELFF
NA	TRBV5-5	TRBJ1-1	NA	17	TGTGCCAGCAGCTTCTTATCGGGGCCAGGAATGAACACTGAAGCTTTCTTT	CASSFLSGPGMNTEAFF
NA	TRBV2	TRBJ1-5	NA	13	TGTGCCAGCAGTGCGCAGAGGGATCAGCCCCAGCATTTT	CASSAQRDQPQHF
few	TRBV7-6	TRBJ1-1	TRBD1	14	TGTGCCAGCAGCGGGGGACAGGGGGAAGGGAAAGTTTTCTTT	CASSGGQGEGKVFF
NA	TRBV7-9	TRBJ1-2	TRBD1	14	TGTGCCAGCAGTCGGACAGGGTTTAACTATGGCTACACCTTC	CASSRTGFNYGYTF
few	TRBV2	TRBJ2-1	NA	15	TGTGCCAGCAGAGAGGAGCGGGTGGGGGGCAATGAGCAGTTCTTC	CASREERVGGNEQFF
few	TRBV7-9	TRBJ2-7	NA	15	TGTGCCAGCAGCTTATTACAGGCACCCTACTACGAGCAGTACTTC	CASSLLQAPYYEQYF
few	TRBV10-3	TRBJ2-7	NA	14	TGTGCCATCAGTGAGCGAACATCCTCCTACGAGCAGTACTTC	CAISERTSSYEQYF
few	TRBV20-1	TRBJ2-7	TRBD2	17	TGCAGTGCTAGAGATCGATCGGGGACTAGCGGACCCGACGAGCAGTACTTC	CSARDRSGTSGPDEQYF
NA	TRBV3-1	TRBJ2-1	TRBD1	17	TGTGCCAGCAGCCCAAGATCATTGAGGGGGCTCGGCAATGAGCAGTTCTTC	CASSPRSLRGLGNEQFF
NA	TRBV12-3/TRBV12-4	TRBJ1-5	NA	14	TGTGCCAGCAGTTTAACGGGACGTGATCAGCCCCAGCATTTT	CASSLTGRDQPQHF
NA	TRBV28	TRBJ2-3	TRBD2	18	TGTGCCAGCAGTTCCCCCAGGGGACTAGCGGGAGGATTGGATACGCAGTATTTT	CASSSPRGLAGGLDTQYF
NA	TRBV19	TRBJ2-3	NA	14	TGTGCCAGTAGTGGACAGCAAAGCACAGATACGCAGTATTTT	CASSGQQSTDTQYF
few	TRBV10-3	TRBJ2-1	TRBD2	17	TGTGCCATCAGTGAGTCGACCCCGGGACTAGCGGACAATGAGCAGTTCTTC	CAISESTPGLADNEQFF
NA	TRBV6-6	TRBJ2-7	NA	9	TGTGCCGTGGGGAGCGAGCAGTACTTC	CAVGSEQYF
NA	TRBV3-1	TRBJ2-7	TRBD2	16	TGTGCCAGCAGCCAAGTGACTAGCGGGATCTCCTACGAGCAGTACTTC	CASSQVTSGISYEQYF
NA	TRBV5-1	TRBJ2-1	TRBD2	16	TGCGCCAGCAGCTTGGACCAGACTAGCGGATACAATGAGCAGTTCTTC	CASSLDQTSGYNEQFF
few	TRBV20-1	TRBJ1-2	NA	15	TGCAGTGCTAGAGATAATCCCTCCGGGGCGGGTGGCTACACCTTC	CSARDNPSGAGGYTF
NA	TRBV28	TRBJ2-2	NA	15	TGTGCCAGCCATCCTGGACCGTGGAACACCGGGGAGCTGTTTTTT	CASHPGPWNTGELFF
few	TRBV28	TRBJ1-2	NA	11	TGTGCCAGCAGGTCTATACTTGGCTACACCTTC	CASRSILGYTF
many	TRBV25-1	TRBJ2-7	NA	11	TGTGCCAGCAGCGGACCCAGGGAGCAGTACTTC	CASSGPREQYF
few	TRBV12-3/TRBV12-4	TRBJ1-1	NA	12	TGTGCCAGCAAGAGGGTGAACACTGAAGCTTTCTTT	CASKRVNTEAFF
many	TRBV2	TRBJ2-7	NA	12	TGTGCCAGCAAGGACTTTACCGGGATACCGTACTTC	CASKDFTGIPYF
few	TRBV5-1	TRBJ2-3	NA	15	TGCGCCAGCAGTTTCCAACCCTGGGGAGCAGATACGCAGTATTTT	CASSFQPWGADTQYF
many	TRBV10-2	TRBJ1-3	NA	13	TGCGCCAGCGTCGCGGACAGTGGAAACACCATATATTTT	CASVADSGNTIYF
NA	TRBV20-1	TRBJ2-3	TRBD2	15	TGCAGTGCTAGCCGGCTAGCGGGGGACACAGATACGCAGTATTTT	CSASRLAGDTDTQYF
many	TRBV12-3/TRBV12-4	TRBJ1-2	NA	14	TGTGCCAGCAGTTTGACGAAAGCTAACTATGGCTACACCTTC	CASSLTKANYGYTF
few	TRBV20-1	TRBJ2-3	TRBD2	15	TGCAGTGCTAGAGATCGCGGGGGGGCCACAGATACGCAGTATTTT	CSARDRGGATDTQYF
NA	TRBV29-1	TRBJ2-1	TRBD1	13	TGCAGCGTTGAAGGAACAGGGGGCAATGAGCAGTTCTTC	CSVEGTGGNEQFF
NA	TRBV20-1	TRBJ2-7	TRBD2	14	TGCAGTGCTTCCAGGACTAGCGCTCCCTACGAGCAGTACTTC	CSASRTSAPYEQYF
NA	TRBV20-1	TRBJ2-1	NA	15	TGCAGTGCAATGACTAGTTTTCCGATCTACAATGAGCAGTTCTTC	CSAMTSFPIYNEQFF
few	TRBV18	TRBJ1-4	NA	15	TGTGCCAGCTCAGCGACAGTCTCCGTTAATGAAAAACTGTTTTTT	CASSATVSVNEKLFF
NA	TRBV28	TRBJ2-7	NA	13	TGTGCCAGTCAACAGGGATCCCTCTACGAGCAGTACTTC	CASQQGSLYEQYF
once	TRBV30	TRBJ2-7	NA	12	TGTGCCTGGAGAATGGGGAGTTACGAGCAGTACTTC	CAWRMGSYEQYF
NA	TRBV18	TRBJ2-1	NA	17	TGTGCCAGCTCACCACCAACGTATAGCGGAACTTACAATGAGCAGTTCTTC	CASSPPTYSGTYNEQFF
NA	TRBV5-1	TRBJ1-6	NA	13	TGCGCCAGCAGGTGGGGCGGGAATTCACCCCTCCACTTT	CASRWGGNSPLHF
NA	TRBV29-1	TRBJ1-1	NA	13	TGCAGCTCACGTCGGGACCCTAGTACTGAAGCTTTCTTT	CSSRRDPSTEAFF